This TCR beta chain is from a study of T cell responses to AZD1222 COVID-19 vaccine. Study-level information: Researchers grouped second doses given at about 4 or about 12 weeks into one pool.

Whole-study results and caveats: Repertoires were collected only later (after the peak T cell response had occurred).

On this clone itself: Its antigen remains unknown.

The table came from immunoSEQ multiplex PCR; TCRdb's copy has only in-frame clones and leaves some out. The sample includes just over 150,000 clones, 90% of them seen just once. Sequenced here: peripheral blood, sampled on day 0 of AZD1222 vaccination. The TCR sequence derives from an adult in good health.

The CDR3 DNA follows: TGTGCCAGCAGTTACGAAATTAGCGCAAACACCGGGGAGCTGTTTTTT. This gives the protein CASSYEISANTGELFF. The J gene is TRBJ2-2, the V gene TRBV6-2 or TRBV6-3, with D perhaps TRBD2 (5 bases). Trimming removed 2 bases from V and 2 bases from J, with 12 bases in between. Looked up from germline, CDR1 is MNHEY and CDR2 is SVGEGT. This CDR3 region has 16 residues.